These T cell receptor beta chains were read from a single sample in a study of shared clonotypes between healthy human individuals. TCRdb's table, derived via immunoSEQ multiplex PCR, lists solely in-frame clones and lacks some. Found here are approximately 1.5 million clones, around 98.5% of them singletons; the top ten hold around 0.33%. The sequencing input was naive CD4+ T cells sorted from blood. These receptors were obtained from a man aged 25 to 40 in good health. Each CDR3 is given with its conserved first and last residue. The order of the fields is V gene, J gene, D gene, CDR3 protein, CDR3 DNA. A D gene is named only where the DNA matches it firmly.

>TRBV5-1|TRBJ2-5|TRBD2
CASSWGTSGGLQETQYF
TGCGCCAGCAGCTGGGGGACTAGCGGGGGCCTACAAGAGACCCAGTACTTC
>TRBV5-5|TRBJ2-1|-
CASSLVLAREQFF
TGTGCCAGCAGCTTGGTTCTCGCGCGTGAGCAGTTCTTC
>TRBV9|TRBJ1-4|-
CASSVVGGEKLFF
TGTGCCAGCAGCGTAGTTGGAGGTGAAAAACTGTTTTTT
>TRBV2|TRBJ1-4|-
CASSVRGKEKLFF
TGTGCCAGCAGTGTTAGGGGCAAGGAAAAACTGTTTTTT
>TRBV14|TRBJ1-5|-
CASSQSRGLNQPQHF
TGTGCCAGCAGCCAATCCCGGGGCCTCAATCAGCCCCAGCATTTT
>TRBV7-9|TRBJ2-7|TRBD1
CASSLSDRGQVGFYEQYF
TGTGCCAGCAGCTTATCCGACAGGGGTCAGGTTGGGTTTTACGAGCAGTACTTC
>TRBV5-1|TRBJ2-7|-
CASSLIPSGSYEQYF
TGCGCCAGCAGCTTGATTCCCAGCGGTTCCTACGAGCAGTACTTC
>TRBV5-1|TRBJ2-1|TRBD1
CASSQDRARNEQFF
TGCGCCAGCAGCCAGGACAGGGCCAGGAATGAGCAGTTCTTC
>TRBV30|TRBJ2-7|TRBD2
CAWRPGLSSYEQYF
TGTGCCTGGAGGCCGGGACTATCTTCCTACGAGCAGTACTTC
>TRBV18|TRBJ2-6|TRBD2
CASSPGSGTSGANVLTF
TGTGCCAGCTCACCAGGAAGCGGGACCTCTGGGGCCAACGTCCTGACTTTC
>TRBV10-3|TRBJ1-2|-
CAISASTGSTNYGYTF
TGTGCCATCAGTGCATCAACAGGGAGCACTAACTATGGCTACACCTTC
>TRBV6-5|TRBJ2-4|TRBD2
CASSSLLLAGKNIQYF
TGTGCCAGCAGTTCACTGCTTCTAGCGGGCAAAAACATTCAGTACTTC
>TRBV6-1|TRBJ2-7|-
CASIGQLYEQYF
TGTGCCAGCATAGGACAGCTCTACGAGCAGTACTTC
>TRBV4-3|TRBJ2-2|-
CASRDVQGVQGGELFF
TGCGCCAGCAGGGATGTACAGGGAGTTCAAGGCGGGGAGCTGTTTTTT